These 16 T cell receptor beta chains came from one sample sequenced in a study of post-analysis software for immune sequencing data. Study-wide results and caveats: In patients, 4 to 6 TRBV segments were more frequent than in controls, with TRBV5-6, TRBV5-1 and TRBV20-1 among them.

Unique molecular identifiers tagged the TCR beta cDNA libraries. TCRdb ran MiXCR on the PCR reads and lists one entry per CDR3 protein. The repertoire holds fewer than 700,000 distinct CDR3 sequences, about 44% seen once, with approximately 1.7% in the top ten. No antigen has been assigned to these receptors. The sample consisted of blood. Every receptor here comes from a girl between 10 and 17 years old with multiple sclerosis.

The chain has TRBV5-1 and TRBJ2-7, with 8 positions matching TRBD1. Germline CDR1 is SGHRS and CDR2 is YFSETQ. J lost 2 bases, V lost 2 bases, and 6 bases had no gene match. CDR3 length: 15 residues. The CDR3 nucleotides are TGCGCCAGCAGCTTCGAACAGGGGGGCACCTACGAGCAGTACTTC. It encodes CASSFEQGGTYEQYF.

This clonotype was picked up one time. The chain is built from TRBV12-3 or TRBV12-4 and TRBJ1-1; D uncertain. The CDR3 is 15 residues long. Trimming pared 8 bases from V and 3 bases from J, leaving 19 bases between. CDR3 loop: CASAYLPGRDTEAFF. The CDR3 nucleotides read TGTGCCAGCGCCTATTTACCGGGGAGGGACACTGAAGCTTTCTTT.

There are a few counts of this clonotype. This rearrangement joins TRBV6-6 to TRBJ2-5; TRBD1 aligns across 9 bases. V shed 5 bases and J 1 base; nucleotides not matched to a gene: 8. This CDR3 spans 16 amino acids. In germline, CDR1 is MNHNY, CDR2 SVGAGI (reference sequence). The CDR3 here is CASSVLQGAIQETQYF. In nucleotides, the CDR3 is TGTGCCAGCAGTGTTCTACAGGGGGCTATCCAAGAGACCCAGTACTTC.

The chain uses TRBV21-1 and TRBJ1-2; TRBD1, as called in the table, went unchecked against the DNA. TRBV21-1 constitutes a pseudogene. There are 16 residues in the CDR3. CDR3 sequence reads: CASSEQTGGSAYGYTF. DNA for the CDR3: TGTGCCAGCAGCGAACAGACAGGGGGCAGCGCCTATGGCTACACCTTC.

The chain links TRBV12-3 or TRBV12-4 to TRBJ2-7; D is unresolved. V was shortened by 5 bases and J by 1 base, with 9 bases between the two germline ends. CDR3 length: 13 amino acids. The CDR3 sequence is CASSRFPSYEQYF. As DNA, the CDR3 is TGTGCCAGCAGTAGGTTCCCTTCCTACGAGCAGTACTTC.

This clonotype turned up a few times. The genes are TRBV4-1 and TRBJ1-2; TRBD1 agrees at 10 bases. With V trimmed by 2 bases and J by 0 bases, 9 bases remained unmatched. Germline V gives CDR1 MGHRA, CDR2 YSYEKL. CDR3 length equals 18 residues. The CDR3 DNA follows: TGCGCCAGCAGCCAACCTCGACAGGGGGCGGCCTCTAACTATGGCTACACCTTC. This sequence encodes CASSQPRQGAASNYGYTF.

The J gene is TRBJ2-5, the V gene TRBV12-3 or TRBV12-4, with D possibly matching TRBD1 (6 bases). Trimming cost V 2 bases and J 11 bases, with 18 bases left between them. CDR3 length: 14 amino acids. The CDR3 spells CASSLSRGRREQYF. The CDR3 coding sequence is TGTGCCAGCAGTTTAAGCAGGGGACGAAGGGAGCAGTACTTC.

About this clonotype: Relative to the germline gene, one junction end is altered; a read error may explain this. J is TRBJ2-1 and V is TRBV6-1; D uncertain. Germline V CDR1 and CDR2: MNHNS, SASEGT. There are 16 residues in the CDR3. Written as DNA, the CDR3 is TGTGCCAGCAGTGAATGGCGGAACGTTTTCTACAATAAGCAGTTCTTC. Its translation: CASSEWRNVFYNKQFF.

The chain recombines TRBV28 with TRBJ2-7; D is possibly TRBD2 (5 bases). The V gene's germline CDR1 is MDHEN and CDR2 SYDVKM. The CDR3 extends over 12 amino acids. The V end was cut by 10 bases, the J end by 5 bases, with 15 bases between. CDR3 coding DNA: TGTGCCACCCGCCGGGGAAAGGACGAGCAGTACTTC. This sequence encodes CATRRGKDEQYF.

The CDR3 DNA sequence: TGTGCCAGCAGTCCGAGACAGGCCTATGGCTACACCTTC. It is translated as CASSPRQAYGYTF. The rearrangement joins TRBV12-3 or TRBV12-4 to TRBJ1-2; D might be TRBD1 (6 bases). The CDR3 is 13 residues long. V was clipped by 5 bases and J by 4 bases, with 11 bases between them.

V gene TRBV20-1 combines with J gene TRBJ2-7; 10 bases match TRBD1. The V and J ends lost 0 bases and 2 bases, in that order; junction bases with no gene match: 10. The CDR3 sequence is 17 residues long. Per germline, CDR1 DFQATT and CDR2 SNEGSKA (reference sequence). The CDR3 spells CSARDSVGTGDTYEQYF. Written as DNA, the CDR3 is TGCAGTGCTAGAGATTCGGTCGGGACAGGGGATACCTACGAGCAGTACTTC.

The chain joins TRBV6-5 to TRBJ1-1; D unresolved. CDR1 and CDR2 (germline): MNHEY, SVGAGI. Trimming shortened V by 0 bases and J by 0 bases, and 8 bases separated the two germline ends. The CDR3 consists of 15 residues. The CDR3 reads CASSYSPGLNTEAFF. CDR3 bases: TGTGCCAGCAGTTACTCGCCGGGCCTGAACACTGAAGCTTTCTTT.

J is TRBJ2-3 and V is TRBV7-6, with 12 bases aligning to TRBD2. CDR1 and CDR2 from the germline V gene are SGHVS and FNYEAQ. V lost 5 bases and J lost 9; bases outside the gene matches: 18. The CDR3 spans 18 residues. CDR3 loop: CASSPRPTLAGGRGTQYF. Written as DNA, the CDR3 is TGTGCCAGCAGCCCGCGTCCGACACTAGCGGGGGGAAGAGGAACGCAGTATTTT.

The J gene is TRBJ1-5, the V gene TRBV5-6; D unresolved. The CDR3 consists of 16 residues. The germline V gene encodes CDR1 SGHDT and CDR2 YYEEEE. Trimming took off 1 base at V and 2 bases at J, with 13 bases between the two ends. This CDR3 reads CASSLWFPRGNQPQHF. The DNA for the CDR3 is TGTGCCAGCAGCTTGTGGTTTCCTCGGGGCAATCAGCCCCAGCATTTT.

Comment on this clonotype: The junction and the germline gene differ at one end; a read error may be behind it. The chain combines TRBV11-2 with TRBJ1-2, with D maybe TRBD1 (5 bases). The germline V gene has CDR1 SGHAT and CDR2 FQNNGV. The CDR3 has 15 amino acids. The CDR3 DNA follows: TGTGCCAGCACCTTACTGGTGGGGGGTTCCTATGGCTACACCTTC. Protein: CASTLLVGGSYGYTF.

The rearrangement joins TRBV7-9 to TRBJ2-7, with 14 nucleotides matching TRBD2. The trim removed 3 bases at V and 4 bases at J, leaving 8 bases unmatched. Germline V gene sequence: CDR1 SEHNR, CDR2 FQNEAQ (reference sequence). CDR3 size: 17 residues. Here the CDR3 reads CASSFRGTSGSGYEQYF. The DNA of the CDR3 is TGTGCCAGCAGCTTCCGTGGGACTAGCGGGAGTGGGTACGAGCAGTACTTC.